This T cell receptor (beta chain) was recovered during a study of CD8+CD57+ T cells in acquired aplastic anemia. Study in general: The DNA of sorted CD4+ and CD8+ cells averaged 3.2 ug.

Broader study findings: Twenty-nine was the count of CD8+ CDR3 sequences that patients shared with controls. CD8+ Simpson's diversity in patients was not significantly different from that in controls.

This clonotype was found a few times. Its target is unknown. Genomic DNA provided the template from which TCR beta VDJ and CDR3 profiles were obtained. TCRdb called the reads again in MiXCR, with one record for every CDR3 protein. Of about 180,000 distinct CDR3 sequences listed, under 55% are singletons. The authors sequenced patients whose flow cytometry had shown CD8+CD57+ cell expansion. Every one of the patients had aplastic anemia (severe, acquired). The V gene's germline CDR1 is KGHDR and CDR2 SFDVKD. Trimming took off 10 bases at V and 2 bases at J, with 18 bases between the two ends. The CDR3 consists of 15 residues.

This chain connects TRBV24-1 to TRBJ2-3, with D perhaps matching TRBD2 (6 bases). The receptor comes from a human donor with aplastic anemia. The specimen sequenced was sorted CD4+, CD8+, or CD8+CD57+ T cells (not recorded which) from PBMCs. CDR3 nucleotide sequence: TGTGCCACGGGTGGGGAGGTTAGGGCCACAGATACGCAGTATTTT. It specifies CATGGEVRATDTQYF.